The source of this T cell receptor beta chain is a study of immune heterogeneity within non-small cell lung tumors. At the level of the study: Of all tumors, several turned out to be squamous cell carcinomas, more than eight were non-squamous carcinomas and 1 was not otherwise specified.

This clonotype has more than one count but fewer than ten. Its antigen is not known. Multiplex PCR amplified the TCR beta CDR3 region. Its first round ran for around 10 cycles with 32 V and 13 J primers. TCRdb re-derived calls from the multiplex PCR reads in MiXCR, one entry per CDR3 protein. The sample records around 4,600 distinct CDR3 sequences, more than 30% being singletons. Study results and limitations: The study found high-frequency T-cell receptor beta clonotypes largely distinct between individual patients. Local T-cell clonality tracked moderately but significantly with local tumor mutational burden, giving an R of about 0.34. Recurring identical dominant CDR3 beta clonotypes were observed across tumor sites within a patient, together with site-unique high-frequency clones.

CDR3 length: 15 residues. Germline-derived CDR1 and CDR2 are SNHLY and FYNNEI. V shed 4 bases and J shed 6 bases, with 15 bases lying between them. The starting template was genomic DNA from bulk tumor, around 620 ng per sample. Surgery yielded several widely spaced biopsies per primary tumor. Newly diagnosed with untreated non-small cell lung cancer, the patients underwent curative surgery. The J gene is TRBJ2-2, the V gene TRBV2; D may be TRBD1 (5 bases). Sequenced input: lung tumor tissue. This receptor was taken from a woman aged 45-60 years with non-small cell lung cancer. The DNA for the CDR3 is TGTGCCAGCAGTGGAGGCAGGGTACTTCCCGGGGAGCTGTTTTTT. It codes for CASSGGRVLPGELFF.